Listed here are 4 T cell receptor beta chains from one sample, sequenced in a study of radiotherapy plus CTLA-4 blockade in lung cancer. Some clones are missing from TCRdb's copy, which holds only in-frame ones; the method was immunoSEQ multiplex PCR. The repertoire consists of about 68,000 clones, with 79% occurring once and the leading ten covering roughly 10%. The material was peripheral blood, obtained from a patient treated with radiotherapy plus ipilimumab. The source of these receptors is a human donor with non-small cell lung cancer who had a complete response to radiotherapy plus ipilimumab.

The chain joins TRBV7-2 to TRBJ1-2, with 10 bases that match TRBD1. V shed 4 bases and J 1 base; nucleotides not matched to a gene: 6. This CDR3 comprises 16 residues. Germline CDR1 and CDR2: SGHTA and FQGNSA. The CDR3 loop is CASSSRQGAYNYGYTF. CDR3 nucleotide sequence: TGTGCCAGCAGCTCCCGACAGGGGGCGTATAACTATGGCTACACCTTC.

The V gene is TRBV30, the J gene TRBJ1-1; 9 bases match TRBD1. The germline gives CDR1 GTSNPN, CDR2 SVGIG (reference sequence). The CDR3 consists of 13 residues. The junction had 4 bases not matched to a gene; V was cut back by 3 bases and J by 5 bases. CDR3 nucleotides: TGTGCCTGGAGGGAACAGGGGGCAACTGAAGCTTTCTTT. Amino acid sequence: CAWREQGATEAFF.

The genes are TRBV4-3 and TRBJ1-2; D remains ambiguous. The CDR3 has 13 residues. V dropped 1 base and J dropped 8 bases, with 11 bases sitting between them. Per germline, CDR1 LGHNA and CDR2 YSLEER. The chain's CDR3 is CASSQGGYSGYTF. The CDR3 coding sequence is TGCGCCAGCAGCCAAGGCGGGTATAGCGGCTACACCTTC.

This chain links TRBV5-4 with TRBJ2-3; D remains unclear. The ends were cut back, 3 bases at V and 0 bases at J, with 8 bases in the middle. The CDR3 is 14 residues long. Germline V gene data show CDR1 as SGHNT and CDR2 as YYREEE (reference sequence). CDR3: CASSSTLSTDTQYF. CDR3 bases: TGTGCCAGCAGCTCGACCCTTAGCACAGATACGCAGTATTTT.